A single sample is the source of the 18 T cell receptor beta chains below, sequenced in a study of identical twins listed by TCRdb under 2016. Library preparation employed 5' RACE. The data were produced on an Illumina HiSeq 2000. Using fastp trimming at Q25 and MiXCR clonotype assembly, TCRdb reanalyzed the public sequencing data and kept in-frame beta chains. Every entry covers one CDR3 protein and lists the most common genes and DNA from its rows. The sample table records 400,000 to 500,000 distinct CDR3 sequences; 14% of these occur just once. The ten biggest clones cover approximately 1% of the sample. This sample was shared with a second study, whose subject was yellow fever vaccine responses in identical twins.

The sequencing input was CD4+ T cells sorted from blood. All receptors come from a woman younger than 30 in good health.

This chain links TRBV21-1 with TRBJ2-7; the table's D call TRBD1 went unverified against the DNA. TRBV21-1 is a known pseudogene. The CDR3 totals 13 residues. The CDR3 sequence: CASSTRGGREQYF. In nucleotides, the CDR3 is TGTGCCAGCAGCACCAGAGGGGGGCGCGAGCAGTACTTC.

This clonotype was seen a handful of times. This chain connects TRBV12-3 or TRBV12-4 to TRBJ2-1; 7 positions agree with TRBD1. After removal of 3 bases from V and 10 bases from J, the junction contained 6 bases not matched to a gene. The CDR3 spans 13 residues. The CDR3 region is CASSFFGTAEQFF. In DNA, the CDR3 is TGTGCCAGCAGTTTTTTCGGGACAGCCGAGCAGTTCTTC.

This clonotype has only a few counts. This chain links TRBV28 with TRBJ2-7, with unresolved D. Germline V gene data show CDR1 as MDHEN and CDR2 as SYDVKM. With 5 bases removed from V and 2 bases from J, the gap between germline ends came to 10 bases. The CDR3 is 13 amino acids. CDR3 protein: CASSMAIPYEQYF. For the CDR3, the DNA is TGTGCCAGCAGTATGGCAATACCCTACGAGCAGTACTTC.

This clonotype was seen a handful of times. The chain has TRBV28 and TRBJ2-1; D perhaps matches TRBD2 (6 bases). Trimming took 9 bases from V and 2 from J, leaving 17 bases between them. The V gene's germline CDR1 is MDHEN and CDR2 SYDVKM. The CDR3 totals 15 residues. For the CDR3, the DNA is TGTGCCAGTGTCCCACGGGGGAATCCCTACAATGAGCAGTTCTTC. It specifies CASVPRGNPYNEQFF. Drawing the rest from reference TRBV28 and TRBJ2-1, the complete variable domain is DVKVTQSSRYLVKRTGEKVFLECVQDMDHENMFWYRQDPGLGLRLIYFSYDVKMKEKGDIPEGYSVSREKKERFSLILESASTNQTSMYLCASVPRGNPYNEQFFGPGTRLTVL.

This rearrangement joins TRBV20-1 to TRBJ2-1, with no clear D. Germline V CDR1 and CDR2: DFQATT, SNEGSKA (reference sequence). The CDR3 runs to 15 residues. The V end was cut by 5 bases, the J end by 0 bases, with 14 bases between. For the CDR3, the DNA is TGCAGTGCTCTATACATAGGAAGCTCCTACAATGAGCAGTTCTTC. Amino acids: CSALYIGSSYNEQFF.

The rearrangement uses TRBV20-1 and TRBJ2-7, with a weak D call TRBD1 (5 bases). Deletions cut 0 bases from V and 2 bases from J, with 14 bases between. CDR3 length equals 15 residues. The germline V gene has CDR1 DFQATT and CDR2 SNEGSKA (reference sequence). The CDR3 here is CSARELRQGTYEQYF. CDR3 DNA sequence: TGCAGTGCTAGAGAGCTGCGGCAGGGAACCTACGAGCAGTACTTC.

This clonotype has more than one count but fewer than ten. The V and J genes are TRBV11-2 and TRBJ2-5, with D perhaps TRBD1 or TRBD2 (6 bases each). Germline V lookup: CDR1 SGHAT, CDR2 FQNNGV. This CDR3 contains 16 residues. Trimming took off 5 bases at V and 5 bases at J, with 21 bases between the two ends. In DNA, the CDR3 is TGTGCCAGCAGCCGTAGGGGGGTAGGGGTGATCGAGACCCAGTACTTC. This sequence encodes CASSRRGVGVIETQYF.

The chain employs TRBV12-3 or TRBV12-4 and TRBJ2-3; TRBD2 is a possible D gene (5 bases). This CDR3 is 15 amino acids long. The ends were cut back, 7 bases at V and 7 bases at J, with 21 bases in the middle. CDR3 nucleotides: TGTGCCAGCATCCAACGGGGATCCGAGCCACATACGCAGTATTTT. As protein: CASIQRGSEPHTQYF.

This clonotype was observed a few times. This sequence joins TRBV14 and TRBJ2-1, with D unresolved. Trimming took 0 bases from V and 6 from J, leaving 6 bases between them. CDR1 and CDR2 (germline): SGHDN, FVKESK. The CDR3 runs to 13 residues. This chain's CDR3 is CASSQENSNEQFF. As DNA, the CDR3 is TGTGCCAGCAGCCAAGAAAACAGCAATGAGCAGTTCTTC.

The rearrangement uses TRBV5-5 and TRBJ1-5; no clear D gene. The CDR3 totals 15 residues. CDR1 SGHKS and CDR2 YYEKEE come from the germline V gene (reference sequence). Trimming shortened V by 0 bases and J by 4 bases, and 11 bases separated the two germline ends. CDR3 sequence (DNA): TGTGCCAGCAGCTTGGGGGGTGCGGAGAATCAGCCCCAGCATTTT. Protein product: CASSLGGAENQPQHF.

Many counts were recorded for this clonotype. CDR3 sequence (DNA): TGCAGTGGGAGGGGACTAGCCAATCTCTACGAGCAGTACTTC. Its protein product is CSGRGLANLYEQYF. The gene calls are TRBV20-1 and TRBJ2-7; 9 positions agree with TRBD2. Per the germline V gene, CDR1 is DFQATT and CDR2 is SNEGSKA (reference sequence). The CDR3 loop spans 14 amino acids. Trimming removed 7 bases from V and 3 bases from J; junction bases left unmatched: 10.

This clonotype was seen only a few times. The J gene is TRBJ1-2, the V gene TRBV28, with a possible D match to TRBD1 (5 bases). V lost 7 bases to trimming and J lost 0 bases, with 12 bases between them. The germline V gene encodes CDR1 MDHEN and CDR2 SYDVKM. The CDR3 length is 14 residues. The CDR3 DNA is TGTGCCAGCATTGGTTGGGGGGCTAACTATGGCTACACCTTC. This translates into CASIGWGANYGYTF.

In its sample, this clonotype was seen a few times. The chain employs TRBV11-2 and TRBJ2-1; the match to TRBD2 covers 9 bases. Unmatched junction bases numbered 18, after V lost 3 bases and J lost 0 bases. The CDR3 sequence is 21 residues long. Germline lookup yields CDR1 SGHAT and CDR2 FQNNGV. CDR3 coding DNA: TGTGCCAGCAGCTTCCCATCTAGCGGAGAGCGGGAGGCGTCCTCCTACAATGAGCAGTTCTTC. It codes for CASSFPSSGEREASSYNEQFF.

This clonotype was observed a few times. This chain joins TRBV5-6 and TRBJ2-1, with TRBD2 as a possible D gene (6 bases). The length of the CDR3 is 13 residues. Germline V gives CDR1 SGHDT, CDR2 YYEEEE. Trimming cost V 4 bases and J 6 bases, with 11 bases left between them. The CDR3: CASSTDYGNEQFF. The DNA for the CDR3 is TGTGCCAGCAGCACGGACTATGGCAATGAGCAGTTCTTC.

This clonotype showed up many times. The J gene is TRBJ2-3, the V gene TRBV29-1; the D gene is possibly TRBD2 (5 bases). Germline loops: CDR1 SQVTM, CDR2 ANQGSEA. The CDR3 consists of 11 residues. V lost 6 bases, J lost 2 bases, and 6 bases lay in between. CDR3 nucleotide sequence: TGCAGCGTGGACTTCACAGATACGCAGTATTTT. It translates to CSVDFTDTQYF.

The gene calls are TRBV6-2 or TRBV6-3 and TRBJ2-1, with D uncertain. Trimming took off 0 bases at V and 2 bases at J, with 11 bases between the two ends. This CDR3 spans 16 amino acids. Germline V gene lookup returns CDR1 MNHEY and CDR2 SVGEGT. The DNA for the CDR3 is TGTGCCAGCAGTTACTCTTTTCAGTCCCCCTACAATGAGCAGTTCTTC. Its protein product is CASSYSFQSPYNEQFF.

This chain uses TRBV27 with TRBJ2-7; TRBD1 aligns across 8 bases. CDR1 and CDR2 from the germline V gene are MNHEY and SMNVEV (reference sequence). The CDR3 loop spans 12 amino acids. The trim removed 7 bases at V and 5 bases at J, leaving 4 bases unmatched. The CDR3 nucleotides are TGTGCCAGCAAGGCAGGGGGCCACGAGCAGTACTTC. Translated, it gives CASKAGGHEQYF.

This clonotype was seen only a few times. The chain combines TRBV29-1 with TRBJ2-3; 7 bases match TRBD1. The length of the CDR3 is 16 residues. Germline trimming cut 4 bases from V and 2 bases from J; bases unmatched to any gene: 12. Germline lookup yields CDR1 SQVTM and CDR2 ANQGSEA. The CDR3 is CSVASVRGSFTDTQYF. CDR3 bases: TGCAGCGTTGCATCGGTCAGGGGGAGTTTCACAGATACGCAGTATTTT.